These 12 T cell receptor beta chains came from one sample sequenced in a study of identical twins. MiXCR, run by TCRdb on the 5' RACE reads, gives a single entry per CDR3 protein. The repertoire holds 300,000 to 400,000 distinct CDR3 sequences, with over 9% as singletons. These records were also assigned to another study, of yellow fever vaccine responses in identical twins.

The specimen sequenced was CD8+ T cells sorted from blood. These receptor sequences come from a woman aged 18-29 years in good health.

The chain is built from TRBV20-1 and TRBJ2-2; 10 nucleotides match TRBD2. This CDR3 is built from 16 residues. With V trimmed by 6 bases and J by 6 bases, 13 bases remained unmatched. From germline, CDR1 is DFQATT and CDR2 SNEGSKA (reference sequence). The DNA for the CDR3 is TGCAGTGCCCGTGTGGCAGCGGGGGGGCCGGCCGGGGAGCTGTTTTTT. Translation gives CSARVAAGGPAGELFF.

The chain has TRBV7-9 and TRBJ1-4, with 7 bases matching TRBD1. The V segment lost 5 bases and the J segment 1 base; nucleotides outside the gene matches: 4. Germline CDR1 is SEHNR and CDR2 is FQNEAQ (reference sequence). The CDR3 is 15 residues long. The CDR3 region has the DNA TGTGCCAGCAGCGGCCGGGACAGAACTAATGAAAAACTGTTTTTT. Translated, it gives CASSGRDRTNEKLFF.

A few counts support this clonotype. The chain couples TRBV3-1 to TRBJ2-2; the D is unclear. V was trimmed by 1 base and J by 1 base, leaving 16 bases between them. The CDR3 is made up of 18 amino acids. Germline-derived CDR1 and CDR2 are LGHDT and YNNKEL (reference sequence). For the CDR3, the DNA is TGTGCCAGCAGCCAAGTAGCAGGAATTTATCTGAACACCGGGGAGCTGTTTTTT. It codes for CASSQVAGIYLNTGELFF.

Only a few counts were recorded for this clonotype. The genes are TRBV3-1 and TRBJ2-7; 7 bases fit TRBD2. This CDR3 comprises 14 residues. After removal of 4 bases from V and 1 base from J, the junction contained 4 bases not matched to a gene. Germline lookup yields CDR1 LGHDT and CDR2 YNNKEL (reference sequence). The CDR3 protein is CASSPGLGSYEQYV. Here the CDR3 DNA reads TGTGCCAGCAGCCCCGGACTAGGGTCCTACGAGCAGTACGTC.

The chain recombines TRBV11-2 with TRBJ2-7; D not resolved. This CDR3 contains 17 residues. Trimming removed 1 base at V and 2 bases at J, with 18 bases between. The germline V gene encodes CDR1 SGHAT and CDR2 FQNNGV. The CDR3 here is CASSLGSGRLIPYEQYF. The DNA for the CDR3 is TGTGCCAGCAGCTTAGGGTCCGGAAGGCTCATTCCCTACGAGCAGTACTTC.

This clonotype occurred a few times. CDR3 in amino acids: CASSFREWGTDTQYF. The CDR3 bases are TGTGCCAGCAGCTTCCGGGAGTGGGGCACAGATACGCAGTATTTT. This chain joins TRBV11-2 and TRBJ2-3, with a possible D match to TRBD2 (6 bases). Germline CDR1 SGHAT, CDR2 FQNNGV. This CDR3 contains 15 residues. With 3 bases removed from V and 1 base from J, the gap between germline ends came to 11 bases.

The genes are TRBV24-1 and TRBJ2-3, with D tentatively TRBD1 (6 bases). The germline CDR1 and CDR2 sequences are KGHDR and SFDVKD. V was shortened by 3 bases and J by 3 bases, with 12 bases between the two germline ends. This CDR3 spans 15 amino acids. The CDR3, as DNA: TGTGCCACCAGTGATCCTCAACAGGGAACAGATACGCAGTATTTT. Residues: CATSDPQQGTDTQYF.

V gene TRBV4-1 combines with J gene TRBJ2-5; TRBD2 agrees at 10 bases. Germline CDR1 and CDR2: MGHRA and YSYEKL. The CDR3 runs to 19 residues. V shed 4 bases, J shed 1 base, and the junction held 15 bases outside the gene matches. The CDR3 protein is CASSPLGGISGGTQETQYF. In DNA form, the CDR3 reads TGCGCCAGCAGCCCCCTGGGGGGTATTAGCGGGGGGACCCAAGAGACCCAGTACTTC.

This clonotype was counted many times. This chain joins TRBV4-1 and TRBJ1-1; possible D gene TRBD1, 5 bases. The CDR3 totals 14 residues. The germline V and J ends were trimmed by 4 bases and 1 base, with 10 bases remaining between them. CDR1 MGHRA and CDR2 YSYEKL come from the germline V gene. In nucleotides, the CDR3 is TGCGCCAGCAGCCGTGGGGCGGGGAACACTGAAGCTTTCTTT. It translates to CASSRGAGNTEAFF.

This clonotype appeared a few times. CDR3 DNA sequence: TGTGCCAGCAGCTTGGTTACTAGCGGAGGTTCGCAGTATTTT. It specifies CASSLVTSGGSQYF. The chain recombines TRBV5-5 with TRBJ2-3; 8 nucleotides line up with TRBD2. Germline V gene lookup returns CDR1 SGHKS and CDR2 YYEKEE (reference sequence). V gave up 0 bases and J gave up 10 bases; unmatched junction bases: 7. The CDR3 totals 14 residues.

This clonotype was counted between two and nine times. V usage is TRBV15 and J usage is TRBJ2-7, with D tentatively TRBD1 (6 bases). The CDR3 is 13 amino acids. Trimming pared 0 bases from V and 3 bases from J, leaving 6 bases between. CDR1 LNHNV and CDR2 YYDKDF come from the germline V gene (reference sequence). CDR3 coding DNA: TGTGCCACCAGCAGAGACAGGGGCTACGAGCAGTACTTC. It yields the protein CATSRDRGYEQYF.

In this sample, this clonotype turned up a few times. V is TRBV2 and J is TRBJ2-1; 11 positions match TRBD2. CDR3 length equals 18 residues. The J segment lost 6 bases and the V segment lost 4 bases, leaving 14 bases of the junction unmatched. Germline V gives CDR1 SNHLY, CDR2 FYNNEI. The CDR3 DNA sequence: TGTGCCAGCAGTGTTATGTCGGCTAGCGGGAGGTATGGCAATGAGCAGTTCTTC. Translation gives CASSVMSASGRYGNEQFF.